A selection of T cell receptor beta chains follows, all from one sample in a study of spatial heterogeneity in lung cancer. TCRdb analysed the 5' RACE reads with MiXCR anew, one entry per CDR3 protein. The sample yields around 45,000 distinct CDR3 sequences, 12% to 15% seen once. The starting material was PBMCs, obtained at surgery. These receptors were obtained from a male donor with early-stage non-small cell lung cancer. Both conserved end residues are trimmed from each CDR3. Some rows mark clone size as missing; the rest say once, few, many or name a class of expanded clone.

size: many
V: TRBV5-5
CDR3: ASSLGTSEQF

size: many
V: TRBV11-2
CDR3: ASSPGGRQSDTQY

size: -
V: TRBV25-1
CDR3: ASRTPYEQY

size: few
V: TRBV11-2
CDR3: ASSSGTGNMNTEAF

size: many
V: TRBV7-3
CDR3: ASSFSASNYNEQF

size: -
V: TRBV5-1
CDR3: ASRMTGENTEAF

size: few
V: TRBV27
CDR3: ASMAGGEETQY

size: -
V: TRBV9
CDR3: ASSVRGIGTEAF

size: -
V: TRBV27
CDR3: ASSLLAGKNTEAF

size: -
V: TRBV20-1
CDR3: SARGGGTEAF

size: few
V: TRBV7-9
CDR3: ASREQNEKLF

size: few
V: TRBV7-9
CDR3: ASSPERDQPQH

size: -
V: TRBV20-1
CDR3: SARGAQSGIAPDTQY

size: many
V: TRBV7-8
CDR3: ASSFPRTGKTGELF

size: few
V: TRBV5-1
CDR3: ASSLLGTVNTEAF

size: few
V: TRBV28
CDR3: ASSYSGAYNEQF

size: few
V: TRBV11-1
CDR3: ASSPRDRGLYEQY

size: -
V: TRBV30
CDR3: AWRAGTLYEQY

size: few
V: TRBV5-1
CDR3: ASGPLGEAPDTQY

size: many
V: TRBV11-3
CDR3: ASSLTLSGRGDTQY

size: -
V: TRBV5-1
CDR3: ASSLSLNRVGEQY

size: few
V: TRBV20-1
CDR3: SARRPGGGDDNEQF

size: -
V: TRBV5-1
CDR3: ASRDNVNTGELF

size: few
V: TRBV12-3/TRBV12-4
CDR3: ASSLDRINQPQH

size: few
V: TRBV20-1
CDR3: SAPGQGHGANVLT

size: few
V: TRBV29-1
CDR3: SVRTGGDTQY

size: -
V: TRBV18
CDR3: ASRPGQTNEKLF

size: once
V: TRBV27
CDR3: ASRWGPDSGYT

size: few
V: TRBV5-1
CDR3: ASSPIRGDRKGQETQY

size: once
V: TRBV27
CDR3: ASSQGAVTYNEQF

size: -
V: TRBV7-2
CDR3: ASSPGAQRGQPQH

size: -
V: TRBV5-1
CDR3: ASSLVAGGPFNEQF

size: many
V: TRBV5-4
CDR3: ASTPGRFGELF

size: few
V: TRBV7-2
CDR3: ASSLAGIETQY

size: -
V: TRBV3-1
CDR3: ASSQRTSGADTQY

size: -
V: TRBV2
CDR3: ASSAYYEQY

size: -
V: TRBV3-1
CDR3: ASSPDRGGTEAF

size: many
V: TRBV28
CDR3: ASSRDSRFNQPQH

size: -
V: TRBV3-1
CDR3: ASSQGNEQF

size: few
V: TRBV7-9
CDR3: ASRLDSLYGYT

size: many
V: TRBV7-9
CDR3: ASSLGLSMTEAF

size: few
V: TRBV12-3/TRBV12-4
CDR3: ASSLSGQGAPGTQY

size: -
V: TRBV4-2
CDR3: ASSHRVPKYGYT

size: -
V: TRBV12-3/TRBV12-4
CDR3: ASSLAGDRRQKLF

size: many
V: TRBV2
CDR3: ASSGTRDTQY

size: many
V: TRBV4-3
CDR3: ASSQVLGATEAF

size: -
V: TRBV4-1
CDR3: ASSQDPGTGLHEQY

size: few
V: TRBV10-3
CDR3: AISERHNYEQY

size: many
V: TRBV29-1
CDR3: SVERRANTGELF

size: -
V: TRBV12-3/TRBV12-4
CDR3: ASSRLAGQGEQY

size: many
V: TRBV15
CDR3: ATSRDWISYNEQF

size: -
V: TRBV6-2/TRBV6-3
CDR3: ASRTSGAYNEQF

size: -
V: TRBV18
CDR3: ACSPYEGAGTEAF